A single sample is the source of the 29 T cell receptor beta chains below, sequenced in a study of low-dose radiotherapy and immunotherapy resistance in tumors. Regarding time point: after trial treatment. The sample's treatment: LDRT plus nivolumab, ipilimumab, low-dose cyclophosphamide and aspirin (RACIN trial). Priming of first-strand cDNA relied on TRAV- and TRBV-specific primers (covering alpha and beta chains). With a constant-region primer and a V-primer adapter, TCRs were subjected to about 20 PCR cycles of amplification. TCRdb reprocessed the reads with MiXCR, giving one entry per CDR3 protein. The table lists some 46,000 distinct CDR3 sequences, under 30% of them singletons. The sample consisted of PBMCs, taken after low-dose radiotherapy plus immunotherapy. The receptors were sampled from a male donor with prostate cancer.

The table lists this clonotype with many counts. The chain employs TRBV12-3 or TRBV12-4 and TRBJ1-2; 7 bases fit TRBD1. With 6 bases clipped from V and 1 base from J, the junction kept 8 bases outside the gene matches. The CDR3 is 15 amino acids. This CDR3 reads CASSLTGSINYGYTF. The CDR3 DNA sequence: TGTGCCAGCAGCCTGACAGGGAGTATTAACTATGGCTACACCTTC.

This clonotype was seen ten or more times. The chain's CDR3 is CASRGRESYNEQFF. CDR3 in DNA: TGTGCCAGTAGAGGGCGGGAGTCCTACAATGAGCAGTTCTTC. This rearrangement joins TRBV19 to TRBJ2-1; 7 bases line up with TRBD2. V shed 6 bases and J 1 base; nucleotides not matched to a gene: 3. Germline CDR1 LNHDA, CDR2 SQIVND (reference sequence). The CDR3 runs 14 residues.

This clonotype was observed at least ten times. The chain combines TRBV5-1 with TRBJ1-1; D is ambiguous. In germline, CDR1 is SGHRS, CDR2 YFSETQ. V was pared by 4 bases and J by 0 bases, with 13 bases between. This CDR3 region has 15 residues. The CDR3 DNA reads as TGCGCCAGCAGCAGGGAGGGAGTCATGAACACTGAAGCTTTCTTT. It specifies CASSREGVMNTEAFF.

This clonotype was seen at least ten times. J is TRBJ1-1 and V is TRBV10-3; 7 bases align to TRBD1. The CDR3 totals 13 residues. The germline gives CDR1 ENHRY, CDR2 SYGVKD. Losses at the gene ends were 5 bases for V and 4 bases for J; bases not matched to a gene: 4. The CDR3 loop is CAISPSGGTEAFF. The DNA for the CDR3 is TGTGCCATCAGTCCCTCAGGGGGCACTGAAGCTTTCTTT.

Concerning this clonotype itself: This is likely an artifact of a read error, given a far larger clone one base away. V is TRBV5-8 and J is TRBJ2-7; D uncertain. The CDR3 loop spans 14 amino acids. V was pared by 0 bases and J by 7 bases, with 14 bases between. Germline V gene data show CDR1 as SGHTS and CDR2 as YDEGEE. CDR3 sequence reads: CASSLGEPYNEQYF. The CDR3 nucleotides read TGTGCCAGCAGCTTGGGTGAACCGTACAATGAGCAGTACTTC.

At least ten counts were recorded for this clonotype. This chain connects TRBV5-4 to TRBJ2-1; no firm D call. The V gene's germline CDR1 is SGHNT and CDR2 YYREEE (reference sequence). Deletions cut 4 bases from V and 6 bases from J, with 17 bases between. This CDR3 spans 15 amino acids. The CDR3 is CASSPPGPRSNEQFF. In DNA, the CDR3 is TGTGCCAGCAGCCCCCCGGGCCCCAGAAGCAATGAGCAGTTCTTC.

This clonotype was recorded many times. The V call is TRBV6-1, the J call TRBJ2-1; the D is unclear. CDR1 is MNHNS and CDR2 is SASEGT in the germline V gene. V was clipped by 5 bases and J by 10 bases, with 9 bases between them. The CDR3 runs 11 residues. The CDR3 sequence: CASSYMGEQFF. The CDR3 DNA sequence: TGTGCCAGCAGTTACATGGGGGAGCAGTTCTTC.

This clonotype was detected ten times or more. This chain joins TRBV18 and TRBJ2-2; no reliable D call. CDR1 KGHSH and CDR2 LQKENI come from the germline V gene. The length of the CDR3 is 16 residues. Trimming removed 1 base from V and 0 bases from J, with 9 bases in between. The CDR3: CASSPQSSTNTGELFF. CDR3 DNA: TGTGCCAGCTCACCACAATCTAGTACGAACACCGGGGAGCTGTTTTTT.

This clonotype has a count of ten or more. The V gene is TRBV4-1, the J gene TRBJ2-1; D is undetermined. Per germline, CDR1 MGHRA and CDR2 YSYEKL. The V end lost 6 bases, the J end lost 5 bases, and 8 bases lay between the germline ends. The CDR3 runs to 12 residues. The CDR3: CASSHNNNEQFF. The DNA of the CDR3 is TGCGCCAGCAGTCATAATAACAATGAGCAGTTCTTC.

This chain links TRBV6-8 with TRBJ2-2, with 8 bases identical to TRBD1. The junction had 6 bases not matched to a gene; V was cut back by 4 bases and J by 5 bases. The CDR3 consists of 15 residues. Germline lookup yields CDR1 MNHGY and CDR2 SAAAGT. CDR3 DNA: TGTGCCAGCAGTTTGACAGGGGCAGGGACCGGGGAGCTGTTTTTT. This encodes CASSLTGAGTGELFF.

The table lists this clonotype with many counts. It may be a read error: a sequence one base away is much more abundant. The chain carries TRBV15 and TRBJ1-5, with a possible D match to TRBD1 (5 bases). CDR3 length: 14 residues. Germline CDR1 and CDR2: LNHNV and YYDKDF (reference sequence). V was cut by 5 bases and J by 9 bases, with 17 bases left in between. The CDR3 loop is CATSGRKGVLPQHF. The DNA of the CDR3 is TGTGCCACCAGCGGCAGAAAAGGGGTTCTGCCCCAGCATTTT.

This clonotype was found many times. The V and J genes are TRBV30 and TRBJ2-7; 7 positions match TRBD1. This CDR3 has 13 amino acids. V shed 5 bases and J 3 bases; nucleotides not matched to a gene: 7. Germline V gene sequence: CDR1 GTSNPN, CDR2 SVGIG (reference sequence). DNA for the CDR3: TGTGCCTGGCGGGACAGAAGTATCTACGAGCAGTACTTC. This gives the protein CAWRDRSIYEQYF.

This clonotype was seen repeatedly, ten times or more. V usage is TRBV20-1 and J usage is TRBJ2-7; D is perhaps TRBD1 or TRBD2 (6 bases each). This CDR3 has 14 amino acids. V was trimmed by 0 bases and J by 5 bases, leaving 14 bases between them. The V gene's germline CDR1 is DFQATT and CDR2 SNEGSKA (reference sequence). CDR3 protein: CSARDLGGPHEQYF. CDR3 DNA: TGCAGTGCTAGAGATCTGGGGGGCCCCCACGAGCAGTACTTC.

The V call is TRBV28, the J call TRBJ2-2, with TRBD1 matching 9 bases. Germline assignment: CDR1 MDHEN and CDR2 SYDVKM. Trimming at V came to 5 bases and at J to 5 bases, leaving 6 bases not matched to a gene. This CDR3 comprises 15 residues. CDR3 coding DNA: TGTGCCAGCAGTCGCGGACAGGGGCGTACCGGGGAGCTGTTTTTT. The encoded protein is CASSRGQGRTGELFF. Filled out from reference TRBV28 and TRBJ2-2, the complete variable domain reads DVKVTQSSRYLVKRTGEKVFLECVQDMDHENMFWYRQDPGLGLRLIYFSYDVKMKEKGDIPEGYSVSREKKERFSLILESASTNQTSMYLCASSRGQGRTGELFFGEGSRLTVL.

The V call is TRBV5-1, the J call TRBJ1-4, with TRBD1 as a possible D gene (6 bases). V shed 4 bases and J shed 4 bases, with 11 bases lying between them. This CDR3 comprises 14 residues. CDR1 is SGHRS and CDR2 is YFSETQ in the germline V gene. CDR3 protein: CASSPGQFNEKLFF. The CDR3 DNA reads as TGCGCCAGCAGCCCTGGACAGTTTAATGAAAAACTGTTTTTT.

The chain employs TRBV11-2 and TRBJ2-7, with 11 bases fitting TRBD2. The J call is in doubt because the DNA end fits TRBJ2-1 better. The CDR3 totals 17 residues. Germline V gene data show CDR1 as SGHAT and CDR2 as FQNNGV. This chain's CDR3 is CASSLETSGSSYNEQFF. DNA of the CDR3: TGTGCCAGCAGCTTAGAAACTAGCGGGAGTTCCTACAATGAGCAGTTCTTC.

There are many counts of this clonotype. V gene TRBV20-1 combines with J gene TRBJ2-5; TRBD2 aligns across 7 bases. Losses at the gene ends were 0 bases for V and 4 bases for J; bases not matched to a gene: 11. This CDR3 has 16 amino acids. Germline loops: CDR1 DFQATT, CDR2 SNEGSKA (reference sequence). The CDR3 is CSARDHKRGRGETQYF. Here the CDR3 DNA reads TGCAGTGCTAGAGATCACAAGCGGGGAAGGGGAGAGACCCAGTACTTC.

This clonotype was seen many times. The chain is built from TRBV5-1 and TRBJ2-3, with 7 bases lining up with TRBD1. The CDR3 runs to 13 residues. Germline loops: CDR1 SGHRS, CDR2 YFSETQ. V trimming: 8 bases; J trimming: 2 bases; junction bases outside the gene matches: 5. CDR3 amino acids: CASRDRPTDTQYF. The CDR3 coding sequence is TGCGCCAGTAGGGACAGACCCACAGATACGCAGTATTTT. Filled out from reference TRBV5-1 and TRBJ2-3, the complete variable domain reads KAGVTQTPRYLIKTRGQQVTLSCSPISGHRSVSWYQQTPGQGLQFLFEYFSETQRNKGNFPGRFSGRQFSNSRSEMNVSTLELGDSALYLCASRDRPTDTQYFGPGTRLTVL.

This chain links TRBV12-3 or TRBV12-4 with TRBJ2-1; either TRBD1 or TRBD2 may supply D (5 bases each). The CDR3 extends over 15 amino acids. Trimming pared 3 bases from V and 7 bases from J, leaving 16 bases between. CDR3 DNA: TGTGCCAGCAGTTTGTATGGGGGATCATCGAATGAGCAGTTCTTC. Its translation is CASSLYGGSSNEQFF.

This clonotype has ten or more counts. CDR3 sequence reads: CASSLVTGGRTGELFF. DNA for the CDR3: TGTGCCAGCAGCTTAGTCACAGGGGGCCGGACCGGGGAGCTGTTTTTT. The chain combines TRBV5-5 with TRBJ2-2, with 9 bases lining up with TRBD1. CDR3 length equals 16 residues. The J segment lost 5 bases and the V segment lost 2 bases, leaving 7 bases of the junction unmatched. CDR1 and CDR2 (germline): SGHKS, YYEKEE (reference sequence).

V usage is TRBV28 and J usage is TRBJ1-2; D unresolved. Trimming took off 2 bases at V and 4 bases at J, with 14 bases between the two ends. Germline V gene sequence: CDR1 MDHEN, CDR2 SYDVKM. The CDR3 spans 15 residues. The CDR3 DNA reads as TGTGCCAGCAGTTTAGGGCGGCGGGCCGGCTATGGCTACACCTTC. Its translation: CASSLGRRAGYGYTF.

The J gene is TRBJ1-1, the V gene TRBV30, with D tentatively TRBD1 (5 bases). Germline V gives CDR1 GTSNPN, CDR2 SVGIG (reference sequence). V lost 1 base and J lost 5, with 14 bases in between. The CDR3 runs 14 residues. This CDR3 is CAWSGDGLGTEAFF. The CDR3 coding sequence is TGTGCCTGGAGTGGGGACGGATTGGGGACTGAAGCTTTCTTT.

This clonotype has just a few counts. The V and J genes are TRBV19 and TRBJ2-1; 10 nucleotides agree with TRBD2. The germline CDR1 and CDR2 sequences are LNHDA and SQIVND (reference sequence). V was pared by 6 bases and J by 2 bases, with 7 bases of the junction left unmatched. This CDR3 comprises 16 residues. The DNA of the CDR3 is TGTGCCAGTAGCCCGACTCTAGCGGGGGCCTACAATGAGCAGTTCTTC. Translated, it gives CASSPTLAGAYNEQFF.

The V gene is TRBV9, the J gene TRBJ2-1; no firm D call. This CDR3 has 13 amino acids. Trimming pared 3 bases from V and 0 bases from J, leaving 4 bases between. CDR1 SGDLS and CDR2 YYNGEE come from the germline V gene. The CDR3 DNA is TGTGCCAGCAGCGCCAGCTCCTACAATGAGCAGTTCTTC. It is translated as CASSASSYNEQFF. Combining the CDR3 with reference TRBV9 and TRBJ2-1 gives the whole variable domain DSGVTQTPKHLITATGQRVTLRCSPRSGDLSVYWYQQSLDQGLQFLIQYYNGEERAKGNILERFSAQQFPDLHSELNLSSLELGDSALYFCASSASSYNEQFFGPGTRLTVL.

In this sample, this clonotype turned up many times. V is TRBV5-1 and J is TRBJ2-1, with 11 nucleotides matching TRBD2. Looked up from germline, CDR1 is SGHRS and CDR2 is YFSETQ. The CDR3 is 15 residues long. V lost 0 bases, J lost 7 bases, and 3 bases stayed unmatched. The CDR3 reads CASSLEVAGGNEQFF. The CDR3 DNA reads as TGCGCCAGCAGCTTGGAGGTAGCGGGAGGGAATGAGCAGTTCTTC. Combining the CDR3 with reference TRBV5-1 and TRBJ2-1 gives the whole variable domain KAGVTQTPRYLIKTRGQQVTLSCSPISGHRSVSWYQQTPGQGLQFLFEYFSETQRNKGNFPGRFSGRQFSNSRSEMNVSTLELGDSALYLCASSLEVAGGNEQFFGPGTRLTVL.

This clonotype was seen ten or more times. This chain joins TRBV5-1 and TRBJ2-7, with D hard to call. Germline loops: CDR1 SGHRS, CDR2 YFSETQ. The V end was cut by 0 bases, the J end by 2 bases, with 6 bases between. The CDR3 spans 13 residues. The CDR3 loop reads CASSLDRTYEQYF. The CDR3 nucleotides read TGCGCCAGCAGCTTGGATAGGACCTACGAGCAGTACTTC.

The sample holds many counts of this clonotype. The CDR3 DNA reads TGTGCCAGCAGCTCCAGGGACAGTAGAAATCAGCCCCAGCATTTT. Translation: CASSSRDSRNQPQHF. The chain links TRBV12-3 or TRBV12-4 to TRBJ1-5; 7 bases fit TRBD1. There are 15 residues in the CDR3. The V and J ends lost 6 bases and 4 bases, in that order; junction bases with no gene match: 9.

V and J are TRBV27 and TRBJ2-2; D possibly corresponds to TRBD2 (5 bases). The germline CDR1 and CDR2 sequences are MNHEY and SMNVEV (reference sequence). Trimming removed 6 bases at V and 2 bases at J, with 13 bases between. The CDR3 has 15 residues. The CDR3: CASRVLGGNTGELFF. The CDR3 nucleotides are TGTGCCAGCAGAGTACTCGGAGGCAACACCGGGGAGCTGTTTTTT.

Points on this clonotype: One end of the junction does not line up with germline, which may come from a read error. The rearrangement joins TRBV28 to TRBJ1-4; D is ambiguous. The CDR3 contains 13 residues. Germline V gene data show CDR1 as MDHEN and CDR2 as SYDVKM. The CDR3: CVSSAGPSPQLFF. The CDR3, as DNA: TGTGTCAGCAGTGCGGGCCCATCCCCCCAGCTGTTTTTT.